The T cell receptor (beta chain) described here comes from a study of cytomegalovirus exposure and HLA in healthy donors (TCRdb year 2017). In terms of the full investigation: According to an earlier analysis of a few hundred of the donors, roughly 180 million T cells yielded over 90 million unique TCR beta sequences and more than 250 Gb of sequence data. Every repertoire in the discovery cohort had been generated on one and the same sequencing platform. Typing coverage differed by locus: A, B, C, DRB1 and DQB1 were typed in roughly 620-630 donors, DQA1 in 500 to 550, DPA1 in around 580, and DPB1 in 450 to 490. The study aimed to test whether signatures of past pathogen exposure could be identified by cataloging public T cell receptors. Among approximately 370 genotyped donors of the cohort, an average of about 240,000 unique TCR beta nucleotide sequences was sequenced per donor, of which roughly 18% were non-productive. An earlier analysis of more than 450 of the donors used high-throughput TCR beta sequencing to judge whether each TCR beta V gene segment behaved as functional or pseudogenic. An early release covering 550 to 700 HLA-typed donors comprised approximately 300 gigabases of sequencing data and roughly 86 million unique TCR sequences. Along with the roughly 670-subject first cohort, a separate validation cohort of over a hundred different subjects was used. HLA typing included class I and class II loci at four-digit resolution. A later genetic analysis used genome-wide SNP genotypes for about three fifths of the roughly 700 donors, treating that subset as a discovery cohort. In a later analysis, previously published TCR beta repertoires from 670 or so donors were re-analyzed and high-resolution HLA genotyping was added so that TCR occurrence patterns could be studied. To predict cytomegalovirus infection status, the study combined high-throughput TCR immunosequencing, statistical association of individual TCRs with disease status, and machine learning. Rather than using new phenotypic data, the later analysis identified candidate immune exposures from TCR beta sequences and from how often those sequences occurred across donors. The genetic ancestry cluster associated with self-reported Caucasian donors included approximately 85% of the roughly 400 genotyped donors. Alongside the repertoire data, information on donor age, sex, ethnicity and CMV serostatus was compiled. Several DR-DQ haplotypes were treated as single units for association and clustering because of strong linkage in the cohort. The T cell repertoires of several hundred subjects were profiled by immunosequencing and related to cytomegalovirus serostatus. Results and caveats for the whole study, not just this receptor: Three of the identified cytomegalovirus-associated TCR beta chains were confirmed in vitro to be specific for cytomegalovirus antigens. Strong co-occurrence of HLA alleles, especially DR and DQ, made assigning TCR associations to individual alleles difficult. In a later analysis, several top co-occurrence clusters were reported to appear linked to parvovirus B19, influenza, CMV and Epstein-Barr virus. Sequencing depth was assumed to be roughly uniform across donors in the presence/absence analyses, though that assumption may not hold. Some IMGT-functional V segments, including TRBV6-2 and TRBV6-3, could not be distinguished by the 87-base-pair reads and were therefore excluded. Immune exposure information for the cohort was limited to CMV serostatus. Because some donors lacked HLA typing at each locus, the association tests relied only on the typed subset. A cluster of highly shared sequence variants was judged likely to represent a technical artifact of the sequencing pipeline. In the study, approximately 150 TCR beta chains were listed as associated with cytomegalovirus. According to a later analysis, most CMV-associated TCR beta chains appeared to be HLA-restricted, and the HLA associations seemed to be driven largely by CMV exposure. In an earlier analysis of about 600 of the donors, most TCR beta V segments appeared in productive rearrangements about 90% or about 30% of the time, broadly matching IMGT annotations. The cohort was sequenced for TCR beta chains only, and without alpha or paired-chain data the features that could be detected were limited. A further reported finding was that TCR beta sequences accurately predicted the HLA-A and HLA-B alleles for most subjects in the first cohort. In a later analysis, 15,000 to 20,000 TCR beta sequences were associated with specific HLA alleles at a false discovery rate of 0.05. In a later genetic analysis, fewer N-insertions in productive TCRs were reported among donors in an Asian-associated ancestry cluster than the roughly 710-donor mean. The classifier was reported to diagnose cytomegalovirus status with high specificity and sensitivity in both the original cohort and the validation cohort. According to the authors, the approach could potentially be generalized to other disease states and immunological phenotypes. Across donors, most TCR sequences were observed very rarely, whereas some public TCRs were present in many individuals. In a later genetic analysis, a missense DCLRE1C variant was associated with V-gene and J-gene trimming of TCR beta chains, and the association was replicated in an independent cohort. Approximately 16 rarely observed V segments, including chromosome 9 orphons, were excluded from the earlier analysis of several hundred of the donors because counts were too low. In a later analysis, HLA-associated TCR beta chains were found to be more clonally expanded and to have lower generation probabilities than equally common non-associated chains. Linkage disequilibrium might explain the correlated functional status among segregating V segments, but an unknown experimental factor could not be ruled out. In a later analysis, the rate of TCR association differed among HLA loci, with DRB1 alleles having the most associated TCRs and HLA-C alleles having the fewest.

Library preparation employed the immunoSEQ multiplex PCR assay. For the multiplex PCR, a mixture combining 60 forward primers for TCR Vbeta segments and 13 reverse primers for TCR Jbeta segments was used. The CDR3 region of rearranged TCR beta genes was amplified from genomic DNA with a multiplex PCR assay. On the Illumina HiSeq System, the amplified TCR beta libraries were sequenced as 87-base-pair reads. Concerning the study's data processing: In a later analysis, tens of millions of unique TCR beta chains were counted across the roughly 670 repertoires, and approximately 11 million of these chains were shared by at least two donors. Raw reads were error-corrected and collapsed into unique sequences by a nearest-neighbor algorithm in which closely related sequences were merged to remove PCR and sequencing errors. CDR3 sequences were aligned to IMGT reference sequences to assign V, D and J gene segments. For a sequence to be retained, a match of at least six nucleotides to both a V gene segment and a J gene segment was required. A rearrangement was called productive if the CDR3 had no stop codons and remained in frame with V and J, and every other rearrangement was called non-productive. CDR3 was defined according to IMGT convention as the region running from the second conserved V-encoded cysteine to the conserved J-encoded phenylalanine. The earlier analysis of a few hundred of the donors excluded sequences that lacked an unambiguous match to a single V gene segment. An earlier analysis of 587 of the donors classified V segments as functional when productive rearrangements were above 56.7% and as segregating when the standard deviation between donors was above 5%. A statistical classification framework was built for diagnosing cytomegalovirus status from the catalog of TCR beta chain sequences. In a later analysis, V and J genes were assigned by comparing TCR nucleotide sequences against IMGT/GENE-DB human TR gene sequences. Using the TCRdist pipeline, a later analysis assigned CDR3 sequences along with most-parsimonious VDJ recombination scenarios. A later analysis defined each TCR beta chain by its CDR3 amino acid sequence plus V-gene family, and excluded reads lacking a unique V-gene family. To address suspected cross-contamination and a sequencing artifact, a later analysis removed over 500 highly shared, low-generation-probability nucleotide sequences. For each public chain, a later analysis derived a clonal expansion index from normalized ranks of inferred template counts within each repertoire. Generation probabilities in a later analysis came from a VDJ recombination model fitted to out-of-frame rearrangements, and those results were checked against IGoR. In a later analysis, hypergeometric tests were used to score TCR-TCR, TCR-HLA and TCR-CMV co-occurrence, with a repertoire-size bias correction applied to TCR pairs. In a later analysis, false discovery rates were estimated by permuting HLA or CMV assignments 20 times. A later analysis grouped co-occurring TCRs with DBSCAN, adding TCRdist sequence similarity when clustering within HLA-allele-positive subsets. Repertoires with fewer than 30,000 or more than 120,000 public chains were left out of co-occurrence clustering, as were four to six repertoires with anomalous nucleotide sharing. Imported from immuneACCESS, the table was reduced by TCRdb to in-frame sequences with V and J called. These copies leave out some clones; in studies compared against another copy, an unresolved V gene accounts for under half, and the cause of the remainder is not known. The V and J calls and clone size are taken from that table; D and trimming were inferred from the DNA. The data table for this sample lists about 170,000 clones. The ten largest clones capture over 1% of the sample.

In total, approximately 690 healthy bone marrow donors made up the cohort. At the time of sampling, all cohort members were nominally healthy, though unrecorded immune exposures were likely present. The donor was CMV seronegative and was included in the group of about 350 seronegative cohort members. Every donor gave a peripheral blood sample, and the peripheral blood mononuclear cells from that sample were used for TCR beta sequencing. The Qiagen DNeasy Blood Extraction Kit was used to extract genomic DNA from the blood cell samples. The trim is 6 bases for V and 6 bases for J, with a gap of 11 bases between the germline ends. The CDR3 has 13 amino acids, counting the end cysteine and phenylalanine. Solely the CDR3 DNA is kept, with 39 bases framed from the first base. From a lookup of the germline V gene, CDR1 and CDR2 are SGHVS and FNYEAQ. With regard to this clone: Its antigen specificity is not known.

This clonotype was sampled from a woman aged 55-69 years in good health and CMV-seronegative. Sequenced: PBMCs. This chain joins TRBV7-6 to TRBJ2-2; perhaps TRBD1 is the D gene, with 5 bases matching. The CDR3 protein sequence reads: CASSNQGSGELFF. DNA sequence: TGTGCCAGCAGTAACCAGGGTTCCGGGGAGCTGTTTTTT.